A selection of T cell receptor beta chains follows, all from one sample in a study of human T cells and chemical hapten exposure. TCRdb processed the RACE reads anew with MiXCR; each CDR3 protein has one entry. There are approximately 100,000 distinct CDR3 sequences in the sample; around 12% occur only once, and around 1.6% lies in the top ten. The material sequenced was whole blood, taken in connection with sensitization to the hapten diphenylcyclopropenone (DPC). These receptors all stem from a woman aged 50 to 60 with alopecia areata. Some clones in this sample may be carry-over from other donors' samples. Both conserved end residues are part of each CDR3. Each record gives: CDR3 length, V gene, J gene, CDR3 protein.

len: 13; v_gene: TRBV12-3/TRBV12-4; j_gene: TRBJ2-1; CDR3aa: CASSPRQNNEQFF
len: 15; v_gene: TRBV18; j_gene: TRBJ1-3; CDR3aa: CASSSTESSGNTIYF
len: 14; v_gene: TRBV2; j_gene: TRBJ2-7; CDR3aa: CASSVQGSSYEQYF
len: 14; v_gene: TRBV2; j_gene: TRBJ2-7; CDR3aa: CASRVGSSGYEQYF
len: 14; v_gene: TRBV7-2; j_gene: TRBJ2-3; CDR3aa: CASSPGYAGRTQYF
len: 17; v_gene: TRBV5-1; j_gene: TRBJ2-7; CDR3aa: CDSSYLPGARFSYEQYF
len: 16; v_gene: TRBV4-3; j_gene: TRBJ2-7; CDR3aa: CASSQDYSRQVQEQYF
len: 15; v_gene: TRBV4-1; j_gene: TRBJ2-7; CDR3aa: CASSRLLLRENKQYF
len: 13; v_gene: TRBV2; j_gene: TRBJ1-5; CDR3aa: CASTPTANQPQHF
len: 13; v_gene: TRBV19; j_gene: TRBJ1-4; CDR3aa: CASRRQTNEKLFF
len: 14; v_gene: TRBV28; j_gene: TRBJ1-2; CDR3aa: CASRSTGGARAYTF
len: 14; v_gene: TRBV12-3/TRBV12-4; j_gene: TRBJ2-3; CDR3aa: CASSLVRSTDTQYF
len: 14; v_gene: TRBV20-1; j_gene: TRBJ1-1; CDR3aa: CSAQPGGADTEAFF
len: 15; v_gene: TRBV12-3/TRBV12-4; j_gene: TRBJ2-3; CDR3aa: CASSLGGYGTDTQYF
len: 12; v_gene: TRBV6-4; j_gene: TRBJ2-1; CDR3aa: CASSEMGHEQFF
len: 17; v_gene: TRBV20-1; j_gene: TRBJ2-5; CDR3aa: CSARDRPRRQSQETQYF
len: 16; v_gene: TRBV28; j_gene: TRBJ2-2; CDR3aa: CASSLTGDLNTGELSF
len: 13; v_gene: TRBV29-1; j_gene: TRBJ2-2; CDR3aa: CSVKAGATGELFF
len: 14; v_gene: TRBV20-1; j_gene: TRBJ1-1; CDR3aa: CSAVEGRSLTEAFF
len: 14; v_gene: TRBV11-2; j_gene: TRBJ2-5; CDR3aa: CASSFAGEKETQYF